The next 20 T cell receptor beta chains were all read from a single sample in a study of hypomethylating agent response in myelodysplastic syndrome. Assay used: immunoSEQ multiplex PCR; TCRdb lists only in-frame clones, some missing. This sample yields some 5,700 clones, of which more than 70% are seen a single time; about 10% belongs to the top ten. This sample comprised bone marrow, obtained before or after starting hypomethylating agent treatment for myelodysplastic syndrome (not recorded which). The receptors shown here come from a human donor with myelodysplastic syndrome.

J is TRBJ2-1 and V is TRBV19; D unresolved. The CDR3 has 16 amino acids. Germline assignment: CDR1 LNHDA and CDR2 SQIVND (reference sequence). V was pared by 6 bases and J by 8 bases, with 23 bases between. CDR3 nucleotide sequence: TGTGCCAGTAGCGAAGCACCCTCCTTATCAATCGATGAGCAGTTCTTC. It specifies CASSEAPSLSIDEQFF.

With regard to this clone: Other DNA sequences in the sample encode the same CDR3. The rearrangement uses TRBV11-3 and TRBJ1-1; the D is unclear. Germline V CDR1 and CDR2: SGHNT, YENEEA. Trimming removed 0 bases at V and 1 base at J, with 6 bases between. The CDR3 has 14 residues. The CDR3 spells CASSLDGPNTEAFF. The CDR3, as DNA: TGTGCCAGCAGCTTAGACGGCCCGAACACTGAAGCTTTCTTT.

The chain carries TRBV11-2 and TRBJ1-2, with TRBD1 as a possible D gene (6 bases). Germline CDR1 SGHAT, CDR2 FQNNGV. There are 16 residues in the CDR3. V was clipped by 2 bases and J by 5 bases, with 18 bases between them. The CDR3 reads CASSLSHKGDGYGYTF. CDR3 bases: TGTGCCAGCAGCTTATCGCATAAGGGGGACGGGTATGGCTACACCTTC.

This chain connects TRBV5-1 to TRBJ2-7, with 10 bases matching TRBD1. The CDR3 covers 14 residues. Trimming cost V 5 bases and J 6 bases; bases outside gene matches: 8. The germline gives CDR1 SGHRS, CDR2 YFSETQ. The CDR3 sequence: CASSLRTGGTEQYF. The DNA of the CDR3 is TGCGCCAGCAGTCTACGGACAGGGGGAACCGAGCAGTACTTC.

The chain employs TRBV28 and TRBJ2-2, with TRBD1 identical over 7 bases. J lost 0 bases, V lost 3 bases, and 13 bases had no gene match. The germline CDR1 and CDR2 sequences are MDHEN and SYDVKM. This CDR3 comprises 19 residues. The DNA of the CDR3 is TGTGCCAGCAGTTTCCTGGACCCGGGCCAGGGGGCGAACACCGGGGAGCTGTTTTTT. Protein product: CASSFLDPGQGANTGELFF.

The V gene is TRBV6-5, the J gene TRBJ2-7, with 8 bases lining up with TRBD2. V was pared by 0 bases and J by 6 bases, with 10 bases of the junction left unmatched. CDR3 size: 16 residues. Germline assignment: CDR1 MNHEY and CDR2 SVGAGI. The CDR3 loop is CASSYSPGSGKSEQYF. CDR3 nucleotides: TGTGCCAGCAGTTACTCCCCGGGTAGCGGGAAGAGCGAGCAGTACTTC.

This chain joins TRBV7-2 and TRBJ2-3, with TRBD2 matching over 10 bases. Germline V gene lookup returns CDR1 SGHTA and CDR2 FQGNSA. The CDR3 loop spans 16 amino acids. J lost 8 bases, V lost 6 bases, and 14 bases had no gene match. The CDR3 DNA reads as TGTGCCAGCAGTCAAAGCGGGGGGGCAATTGGGGGTACGCAGTATTTT. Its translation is CASSQSGGAIGGTQYF. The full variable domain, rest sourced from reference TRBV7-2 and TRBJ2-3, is GAGVSQSPSNKVTEKGKDVELRCDPISGHTALYWYRQSLGQGLEFLIYFQGNSAPDKSGLPSDRFSAERTGGSVSTLTIQRTQQEDSAVYLCASSQSGGAIGGTQYFGPGTRLTVL.

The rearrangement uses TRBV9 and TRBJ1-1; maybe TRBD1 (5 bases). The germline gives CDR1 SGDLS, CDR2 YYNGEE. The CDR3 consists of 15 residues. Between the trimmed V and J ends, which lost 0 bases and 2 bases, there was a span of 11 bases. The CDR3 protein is CASSVEGTQNTEAFF. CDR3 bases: TGTGCCAGCAGCGTAGAAGGGACTCAAAACACTGAAGCTTTCTTT. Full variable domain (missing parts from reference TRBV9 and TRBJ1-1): DSGVTQTPKHLITATGQRVTLRCSPRSGDLSVYWYQQSLDQGLQFLIQYYNGEERAKGNILERFSAQQFPDLHSELNLSSLELGDSALYFCASSVEGTQNTEAFFGQGTRLTVV.

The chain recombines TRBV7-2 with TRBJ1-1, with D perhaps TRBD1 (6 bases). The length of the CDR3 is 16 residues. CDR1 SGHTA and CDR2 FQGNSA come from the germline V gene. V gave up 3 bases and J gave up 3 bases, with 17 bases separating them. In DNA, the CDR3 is TGTGCCAGCAGCTTTCCATTGGGGGCGCGGGACACTGAAGCTTTCTTT. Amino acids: CASSFPLGARDTEAFF.

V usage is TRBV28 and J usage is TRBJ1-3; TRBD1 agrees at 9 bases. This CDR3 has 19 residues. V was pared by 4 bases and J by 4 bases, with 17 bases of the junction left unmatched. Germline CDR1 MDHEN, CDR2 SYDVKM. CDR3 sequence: CASSSILSRDRELGNTIYF. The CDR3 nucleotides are TGTGCCAGCAGTTCAATTCTGTCCCGGGACAGGGAGCTAGGAAACACCATATATTTT.

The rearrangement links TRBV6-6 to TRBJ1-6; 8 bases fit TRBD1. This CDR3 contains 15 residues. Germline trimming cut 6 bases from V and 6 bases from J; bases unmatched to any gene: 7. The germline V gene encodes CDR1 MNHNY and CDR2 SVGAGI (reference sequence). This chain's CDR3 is CASREGQASNSPLHF. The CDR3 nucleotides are TGTGCCAGCAGGGAGGGACAGGCCTCTAATTCACCCCTCCACTTT.

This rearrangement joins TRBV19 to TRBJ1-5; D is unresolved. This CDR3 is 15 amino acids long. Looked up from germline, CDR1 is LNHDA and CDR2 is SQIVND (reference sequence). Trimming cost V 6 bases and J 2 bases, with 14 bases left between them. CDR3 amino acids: CASSPRGAGNQPQHF. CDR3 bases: TGTGCCAGTAGCCCACGGGGTGCCGGCAATCAGCCCCAGCATTTT.

In nucleotides, the CDR3 is TGCAGTGCTAGAGACGGAAACACCATATATTTT. Translating it yields CSARDGNTIYF. The chain has TRBV20-1 and TRBJ1-3; D remains unclear. Trimming stripped 0 bases from V and 4 bases from J, with 1 base between. The CDR3 sequence is 11 residues long. Germline V gives CDR1 DFQATT, CDR2 SNEGSKA (reference sequence).

Here the CDR3 reads CASSDYGAGYTF. The CDR3, as DNA: TGCGCCAGCAGTGACTACGGGGCTGGCTACACCTTC. V gene TRBV10-1 combines with J gene TRBJ1-2; a weak D match, TRBD1 (5 bases). V lost 3 bases and J 7 bases, leaving 9 bases between the germline ends. This CDR3 is 12 amino acids long. Germline V lookup: CDR1 WNHNN, CDR2 SYGVQD (reference sequence).

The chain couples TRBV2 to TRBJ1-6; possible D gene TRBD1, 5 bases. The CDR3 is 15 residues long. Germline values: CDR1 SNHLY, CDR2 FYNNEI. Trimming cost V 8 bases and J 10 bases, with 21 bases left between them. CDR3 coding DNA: TGTGCCAGCCGCGTCTACAGGATGGGATTCTCACCCCTCCACTTT. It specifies CASRVYRMGFSPLHF.

DNA of the CDR3: TGTGCCAGCAGCTTAGGCCACACAGGGGGAGAGACCCAGTACTTC. Residues: CASSLGHTGGETQYF. V gene TRBV11-3 combines with J gene TRBJ2-5; 8 nucleotides match TRBD1. V shed 1 base, J shed 4 bases, and the junction held 5 bases outside the gene matches. Germline CDR1 SGHNT, CDR2 YENEEA. CDR3 length: 15 amino acids. The full variable domain, rest sourced from reference TRBV11-3 and TRBJ2-5, is EAGVVQSPRYKIIEKKQPVAFWCNPISGHNTLYWYLQNLGQGPELLIRYENEEAVDDSQLPKDRFSAERLKGVDSTLKIQPAELGDSAVYLCASSLGHTGGETQYFGPGTRLLVL.

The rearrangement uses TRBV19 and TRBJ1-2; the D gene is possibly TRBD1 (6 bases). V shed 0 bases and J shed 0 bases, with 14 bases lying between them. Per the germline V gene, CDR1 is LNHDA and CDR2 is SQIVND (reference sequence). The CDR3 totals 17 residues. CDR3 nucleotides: TGTGCCAGTAGTATAGACCGGACAGCTACAACTAACTATGGCTACACCTTC. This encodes CASSIDRTATTNYGYTF.

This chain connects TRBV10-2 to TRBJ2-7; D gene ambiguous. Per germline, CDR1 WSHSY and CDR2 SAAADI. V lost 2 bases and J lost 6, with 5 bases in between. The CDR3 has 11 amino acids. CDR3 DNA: TGCGCCAGCAGTGAGGGTGCCGAGCAGTACGTC. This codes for CASSEGAEQYV.

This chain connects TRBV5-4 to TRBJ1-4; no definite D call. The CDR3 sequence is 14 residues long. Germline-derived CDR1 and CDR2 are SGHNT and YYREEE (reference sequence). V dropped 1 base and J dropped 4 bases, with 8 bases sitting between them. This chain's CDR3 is CASSLFEVNEKLFF. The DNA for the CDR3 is TGTGCCAGCAGCTTGTTTGAGGTTAATGAAAAACTGTTTTTT.

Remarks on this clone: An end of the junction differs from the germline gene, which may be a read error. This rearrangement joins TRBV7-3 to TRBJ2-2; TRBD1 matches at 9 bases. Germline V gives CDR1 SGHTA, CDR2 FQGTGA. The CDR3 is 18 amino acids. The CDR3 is CASSLSRSGTGNPGELFF. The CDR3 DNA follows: TGTGCCAGCAGCTTGTCTCGATCCGGGACAGGGAACCCCGGGGAGCTGTTTTTT.